The source of this T cell receptor (beta chain) is a study of blood T cells in healthy people across ages. Study-wide points: Naive T cell percentage by flow cytometry tracked strongly with beta diversity. Reliance upon unsorted PBMCs precluded definitive naive versus antigen-experienced comparison.

For the second PCR, which ran for about 6 to 12 cycles, a sample-barcoded 5' primer and a J-beta primer mix were used. Each cDNA molecule was tagged by a template-switch adaptor that had 12 random nucleotides. Using its own MiXCR run on the 5' RACE reads, TCRdb lists one record per CDR3 protein. The table lists about 1.6 million distinct CDR3 sequences, about 31% of them singletons. Points on this clonotype: Its target is unknown.

J was trimmed by 4 bases and V by 8 bases; bases with no gene match: 11. The CDR3 sequence is 15 residues long. Germline loops: CDR1 DFQATT, CDR2 SNEGSKA (reference sequence). The chain is built from TRBV20-1 and TRBJ2-3; 11 bases match TRBD1. The sequenced sample was blood. The clonotype comes from a woman aged 30 to 39 in good health. CDR3 amino acids: CSTTGDRGISDTQYF. The CDR3 DNA follows: TGCAGTACTACCGGGGACAGGGGGATCTCAGATACGCAGTATTTT.